This entry concerns a single TCR beta chain. In the authors' workflow: By means of reference gene primer amplification, nucleated cell counts were estimated. Data came from immunoSEQ multiplex PCR; TCRdb stores just in-frame clones and leaves some out. The V and J calls and the clone size are those of that table, but D and trimming were determined from the DNA. The sample consists of a few hundred thousand clones, approximately 90% of them appearing once. This CDR3 has 16 amino acids. V trimming: 5 bases; J trimming: 2 bases; junction bases outside the gene matches: 11. Germline assignment: CDR1 LGHNA and CDR2 YSLEER. The data belong to a study of blood T cell repertoires in COVID-19. Study details: The United States, Italy and Spain supplied acute and convalescent COVID-19 samples. PBMCs, B-cell-depleted T cells, or T cells were the source of the cDNA or gDNA that made up the material.

The chain employs TRBV4-3 and TRBJ2-7; 8 positions agree with TRBD1. Sequences were obtained from peripheral blood. The receptor's source is a woman between 18 and 29 years old who had recovered from COVID-19. The CDR3 DNA is TGCGCCAGCAGCGAGGACTTGACAGGGGCAACCTACGAGCAGTACTTC. Amino acid sequence: CASSEDLTGATYEQYF.